The present T cell receptor beta chain was sequenced within a study of blood T cell repertoires in COVID-19. Study-wide context: The United States, Italy and Spain were the sources of the acute and convalescent COVID-19 samples.

The CDR3 contains 12 residues. Germline lookup yields CDR1 SQVTM and CDR2 ANQGSEA. J gave up 6 bases and V 5 bases, and 5 bases lay outside the gene matches. Libraries were prepared by immunoSEQ multiplex PCR; TCRdb keeps only in-frame clonotypes and omits some of them. This sample has 200,000 to 300,000 clones, with about nine tenths found just once. This clonotype originated in a middle-aged woman who had recovered from COVID-19. The genes are TRBV29-1 and TRBJ2-7; 9 bases map to TRBD1. Sequences were obtained from peripheral blood. Here the CDR3 DNA reads TGCAGCGTTCAATGGACAGGGGCCGAGCAGTACTTC. The encoded protein is CSVQWTGAEQYF.